This T cell receptor (beta chain) was captured by sequencing in a study of shared clonotypes between healthy human individuals. Sequencing was performed with immunoSEQ multiplex PCR; in TCRdb, only in-frame clones are kept and a portion is missing. This table has 650,000 to 700,000 clones, 90% appearing once. The sample taken for sequencing was memory CD8+ T cells from PBMCs. As to subset: CD45RO+ cells pooled with CCR7-negative TemRA cells. The source of this sequence is a young man in good health. Some clones in this sample may be carry-over from other donors' samples.

CDR3 in amino acids: CASSTDLAAGELFF. CDR3 bases: TGTGCCAGCAGCACCGACCTGGCGGCCGGGGAGCTGTTTTTT. The chain joins TRBV7-2 to TRBJ2-2; no clear D gene. From germline, CDR1 is SGHTA and CDR2 FQGNSA. This CDR3 is built from 14 residues. Trimming removed 5 bases at V and 6 bases at J, with 13 bases between.